A selection of T cell receptor beta chains follows, all from one sample in a study of T-cell memory formation after mild COVID-19. A single record per CDR3 protein comes from TCRdb applying MiXCR to the 5' RACE reads. This table has a few hundred thousand distinct CDR3 sequences, 20% to 25% appearing once. Specimen: PBMCs or a T cell subset sorted from them (not recorded which). The source is an adult woman who had mild COVID-19 (a few samples of this study predate the infection). Cell type and time point are not known. Each CDR3 is given with its conserved first and last residue. A D gene is named only where the DNA matches it firmly.

v_call,j_call,d_call,cdr3_aa
TRBV5-4,TRBJ1-1,-,CASSSALEAFF
TRBV4-3,TRBJ2-7,TRBD2,CASSQGREGRYEQYF
TRBV4-3,TRBJ2-5,TRBD2,CASSPEASGQETQYF
TRBV30,TRBJ2-7,-,CAWRGHYEQYF
TRBV10-3,TRBJ2-3,TRBD2,CAISDPPVPGLVTDTQYF
TRBV6-2/TRBV6-3,TRBJ2-7,TRBD2,CASSYQSGLAGDEQYF
TRBV20-1,TRBJ1-4,-,CSAKRSNWANEKLFF
TRBV5-5,TRBJ2-2,TRBD2,CASSRGLAGVRTGELFF
TRBV20-1,TRBJ2-5,-,CSASTGIKTQYF
TRBV14,TRBJ2-1,-,CASSQGADYFFDEQFF
TRBV5-6,TRBJ2-1,-,CASSLGSIDNEQFF
TRBV10-3,TRBJ2-7,TRBD1,CAVTGGYEQYF
TRBV5-6,TRBJ2-5,-,CASSTERETQYF
TRBV2,TRBJ1-1,-,CASSEGQGMNTEAFF
TRBV11-2,TRBJ2-2,-,CASSPTRSTGELFF
TRBV24-1,TRBJ2-2,-,CATSLQGPSTGELFF
TRBV6-1,TRBJ2-3,-,CASSIPWGSDTQYF
TRBV2,TRBJ2-2,-,CASSRGMRGTGELFF
TRBV7-9,TRBJ2-5,-,CASSLEERPQETQYF
TRBV7-9,TRBJ2-7,-,CASSRVGGYEQYF
TRBV11-2,TRBJ2-7,-,CASKNVNSYEQYF